Following are 31 T cell receptor beta chains from one sample sequenced in a study of T cells in Graves' hyperthyroidism and ophthalmopathy (dated by TCRdb to the late 2010s). The library was prepared using multiplex PCR. Instrument used: Illumina HiSeq 2000. Amplification of TCR beta CDR3 regions was carried out from RNA transcripts. The first round of RT-PCR for the TCR CDR3 was performed with the HTBI primer set and the Qiagen OneStep RT-PCR kit. The public reads were quality trimmed at Q25 with fastp and then assembled into clones with MiXCR by TCRdb, keeping productive beta chains. Rows merge per CDR3 protein into single entries with the most common DNA and genes. The sample table shows 200,000 to 250,000 distinct CDR3 sequences, and over 20% are seen once. The top ten hold approximately 35% of the sample. Source material: blood. All receptors derive from a woman aged 35 to 49 with Graves' ophthalmopathy.

V is TRBV6-2 or TRBV6-3 and J is TRBJ2-7; D gene uncertain. V lost 6 bases to trimming and J lost 2 bases, with 17 bases between them. Per germline, CDR1 MNHEY and CDR2 SVGEGT. The CDR3 is 15 residues long. The CDR3 coding sequence is TGTGCCAGCAGCCAACCGCGGAAGGGCACCTACGAGCAGTACTTC. It is translated as CASSQPRKGTYEQYF.

Worth noting for this clonotype: This may come from a read error, since a much larger clone is one base off. The chain employs TRBV28 and TRBJ2-7; no reliable D call. This CDR3 spans 12 amino acids. Germline V lookup: CDR1 MDHEN, CDR2 SYDVKM. CDR3 amino acids: CPSSLVVWEQYF. Here the CDR3 DNA reads TGTCCCAGCAGTTTAGTAGTGTGGGAGCAGTACTTC.

V usage is TRBV28 and J usage is TRBJ1-1; TRBD1 might be the D (6 bases). There are 15 residues in the CDR3. The V gene lost 6 bases and the J gene lost 0 bases, with 14 bases spanning the gap. The germline V gene encodes CDR1 MDHEN and CDR2 SYDVKM. Written as DNA, the CDR3 is TGTGCCAGCAGCGAACGCAGGGGCATGAACACTGAAGCTTTCTTT. The encoded protein is CASSERRGMNTEAFF.

This clonotype was picked up many times. V gene TRBV4-2 combines with J gene TRBJ1-1, with D possibly being TRBD1 (6 bases). Germline CDR1 and CDR2: LGHNA and YNFKEQ. V gave up 1 base and J gave up 4 bases, with 28 bases separating them. This CDR3 spans 20 amino acids. The CDR3 DNA reads TGTGCCAGCAGCCAAGGGAGAGCCCCTGGCGCAGGGGATGGGGGCACTGAAGCTTTCTTT. Protein sequence: CASSQGRAPGAGDGGTEAFF.

Ten or more counts support this clonotype. This chain connects TRBV28 to TRBJ2-7, with a weak D call TRBD1 (5 bases). The CDR3 runs to 13 residues. The V gene's germline CDR1 is MDHEN and CDR2 SYDVKM. Trimming pared 5 bases from V and 1 base from J, leaving 9 bases between. The CDR3 sequence: CASSIGESYEQYF. Here the CDR3 DNA reads TGTGCCAGCAGTATAGGGGAATCCTACGAGCAGTACTTC.

This clonotype was detected many times. V gene TRBV9 combines with J gene TRBJ2-5; 10 bases are a match to TRBD2. V trimming: 1 base; J trimming: 2 bases; junction bases outside the gene matches: 2. The V gene's germline CDR1 is SGDLS and CDR2 YYNGEE. The CDR3 extends over 15 amino acids. The CDR3 loop is CASSVSAGGQETQYF. In DNA form, the CDR3 reads TGTGCCAGCAGCGTATCAGCGGGAGGGCAAGAGACCCAGTACTTC.

This clonotype appeared many times. The chain recombines TRBV11-1 with TRBJ2-4; 9 positions agree with TRBD1. The CDR3 totals 14 residues. With 0 bases clipped from V and 8 bases from J, the junction kept 2 bases outside the gene matches. CDR1 and CDR2 from the germline V gene are SGHAT and FQDESV (reference sequence). CDR3 nucleotides: TGTGCCAGCAGCTTAGCTGGACAGGGGTACATTCAGTACTTC. This encodes CASSLAGQGYIQYF.

This clonotype was recorded at least ten times. V is TRBV28 and J is TRBJ2-5, with 8 bases aligning to TRBD2. Germline V gene sequence: CDR1 MDHEN, CDR2 SYDVKM. The length of the CDR3 is 15 residues. The trim removed 7 bases at V and 4 bases at J, leaving 11 bases unmatched. CDR3 nucleotides: TGTGCCAGCAAGGAGAGCGGGAGTGCGGGAGAGACCCAGTACTTC. This encodes CASKESGSAGETQYF.

This clonotype appeared many times. The rearrangement links TRBV7-9 to TRBJ2-5, with D perhaps being TRBD1 or TRBD2 (5 bases each). The CDR3 is made up of 15 amino acids. CDR1 SEHNR and CDR2 FQNEAQ come from the germline V gene (reference sequence). V was pared by 4 bases and J by 3 bases, with 15 bases between. The DNA of the CDR3 is TGTGCCAGCAGCTCCTCTGGGACCCGCGAAGAGACCCAGTACTTC. It is translated as CASSSSGTREETQYF.

This clonotype was seen ten or more times. The V call is TRBV12-3 or TRBV12-4, the J call TRBJ1-1; D gene unclear. The CDR3 contains 16 residues. V lost 6 bases, J lost 2 bases, and 19 bases lay in between. In DNA form, the CDR3 reads TGTGCCAGCAGCCAAGCTGTTTCTTGGGTAAACACTGAAGCTTTCTTT. Protein sequence: CASSQAVSWVNTEAFF.

There are many counts of this clonotype. V usage is TRBV18 and J usage is TRBJ2-7; D unclear. Germline CDR1 reads KGHSH; CDR2 reads LQKENI. V gave up 0 bases and J gave up 6 bases, with 3 bases separating them. The CDR3 runs to 11 residues. In DNA, the CDR3 is TGTGCCAGCTCACCACCGGGCGAGCAGTACTTC. Translating gives CASSPPGEQYF.

This clonotype was observed at least ten times. CDR3 amino acids: CASSLLEGGTEAFF. The CDR3 region has the DNA TGCGCCAGCAGCTTGCTTGAAGGTGGCACTGAAGCTTTCTTT. The chain joins TRBV5-1 to TRBJ1-1; D uncertain. The CDR3 is 14 amino acids. The ends were cut back, 1 base at V and 4 bases at J, with 11 bases in the middle. The germline CDR1 and CDR2 sequences are SGHRS and YFSETQ. The full variable domain, its missing parts supplied by reference TRBV5-1 and TRBJ1-1, is KAGVTQTPRYLIKTRGQQVTLSCSPISGHRSVSWYQQTPGQGLQFLFEYFSETQRNKGNFPGRFSGRQFSNSRSEMNVSTLELGDSALYLCASSLLEGGTEAFFGQGTRLTVV.

This clonotype was observed at least ten times. A much larger clone differs from this one at a single base, so this may be a read error. The chain carries TRBV12-3 or TRBV12-4 and TRBJ2-7; 10 bases align to TRBD1. The CDR3 loop spans 15 amino acids. The CDR3 sequence: CVSSLSGTGVLEQYF. CDR3 DNA: TGTGTCAGCAGCTTATCCGGGACAGGGGTCCTTGAGCAGTACTTC.

The rearrangement links TRBV6-1 to TRBJ2-2, with a weak D call TRBD1 (5 bases). Looked up from germline, CDR1 is MNHNS and CDR2 is SASEGT. CDR3 length equals 14 residues. V shed 5 bases and J shed 2 bases, with 9 bases lying between them. As DNA, the CDR3 is TGTGCCAGCAGTAAGACAGACAACACCGGGGAGCTGTTTTTT. It encodes CASSKTDNTGELFF.

This chain connects TRBV24-1 to TRBJ1-5, with D possibly being TRBD1 (5 bases). Germline-derived CDR1 and CDR2 are KGHDR and SFDVKD. Trimming shortened V by 4 bases and J by 3 bases, and 9 bases separated the two germline ends. This CDR3 comprises 14 residues. The CDR3 region is CATSEDSDNQPQHF. CDR3 DNA: TGTGCCACCAGTGAAGACAGTGACAATCAGCCCCAGCATTTT.

In the case of this clonotype: A read error is possible here, since a much larger clone lies one base away. The CDR3 sequence is CASSEPQGATDTQYF. The CDR3 DNA follows: TGTGCCAGCAGTGAGCCACAGGGTGCCACAGATACGCAGTATTTT. This chain links TRBV6-1 with TRBJ2-3, with D tentatively TRBD1 (6 bases). The CDR3 is 15 amino acids. V lost 3 bases and J lost 2, with 12 bases in between. Per germline, CDR1 MNHNS and CDR2 SASEGT.

The gene calls are TRBV19 and TRBJ1-5; D gene uncertain. Trimming took off 6 bases at V and 1 base at J, with 19 bases between the two ends. This CDR3 spans 17 amino acids. The germline V gene encodes CDR1 LNHDA and CDR2 SQIVND (reference sequence). CDR3 sequence: CASSPTGSPDSNQPQHF. In DNA form, the CDR3 reads TGTGCCAGTAGCCCAACGGGGTCCCCTGACAGCAATCAGCCCCAGCATTTT.

This rearrangement joins TRBV12-3 or TRBV12-4 to TRBJ1-2; 7 bases align to TRBD1. There are 16 residues in the CDR3. J was trimmed by 1 base and V by 5 bases; bases with no gene match: 10. CDR3 amino acids: CASSGEWDSRNYGYTF. The CDR3 coding sequence is TGTGCCAGCAGTGGAGAGTGGGACAGCCGTAACTATGGCTACACCTTC.

This clonotype was recorded many times. Mismatch with germline at one junction end may stem from a read error. The chain combines TRBV12-5 with TRBJ2-3; D not certain. Looked up from germline, CDR1 is LGHNT and CDR2 is FRNRAP. CDR3 length: 12 amino acids. As DNA, the CDR3 is TGTGCTAGTGCCCTCGACTGGGGAACAAGTTCTTTT. As protein: CASALDWGTSSF. Full variable domain (rest looked up from reference TRBV12-5 and TRBJ2-3): DARVTQTPRHKVTEMGQEVTMRCQPILGHNTVFWYRQTMMQGLELLAYFRNRAPLDDSGMPKDRFSAEMPDATLATLKIQPSEPRDSAVYFCASALDWGTSSFGPGTRLTVL.

This clonotype was detected many times. This sequence joins TRBV30 and TRBJ1-5; D call uncertain. V lost 5 bases, J lost 8 bases, and 10 bases lay in between. The germline CDR1 and CDR2 sequences are GTSNPN and SVGIG (reference sequence). The CDR3 length is 11 residues. This chain's CDR3 is CAWGKREPQHF. In nucleotides, the CDR3 is TGTGCCTGGGGAAAAAGGGAGCCCCAGCATTTT.

This clonotype was counted ten times or more. The chain combines TRBV6-1 with TRBJ2-5; possible D gene TRBD1, 6 bases. Germline V lookup: CDR1 MNHNS, CDR2 SASEGT. The CDR3 consists of 15 residues. The V gene lost 0 bases and the J gene lost 5 bases, with 13 bases spanning the gap. Here the CDR3 reads CASSEADQGWETQYF. For the CDR3, the DNA is TGTGCCAGCAGTGAAGCCGACCAGGGGTGGGAGACCCAGTACTTC.

This clonotype has ten or more counts. The V call is TRBV12-3 or TRBV12-4, the J call TRBJ1-1; D call uncertain. The ends were cut back, 3 bases at V and 5 bases at J, with 10 bases in the middle. CDR3 size: 13 residues. CDR3 sequence reads: CASSFLGKTEAFF. CDR3 coding DNA: TGTGCCAGCAGTTTTCTGGGAAAGACTGAAGCTTTCTTT.

This clonotype occurred many times. V is TRBV20-1 and J is TRBJ2-7, with TRBD2 as a possible D gene (5 bases). CDR3 length: 13 residues. V lost 6 bases to trimming and J lost 1 base, with 13 bases between them. Germline CDR1 is DFQATT and CDR2 is SNEGSKA (reference sequence). CDR3 in amino acids: CSAPRTLSYEQYF. The DNA of the CDR3 is TGCAGTGCGCCCCGGACTCTTTCCTACGAGCAGTACTTC.

The gene calls are TRBV28 and TRBJ2-7, with a possible D match to TRBD2 (7 bases). Per germline, CDR1 MDHEN and CDR2 SYDVKM. This CDR3 contains 14 residues. V was trimmed by 5 bases and J by 5 bases, leaving 16 bases between them. CDR3 in DNA: TGTGCCAGCAGTAGAGGAGGGGGGGACGACGAGCAGTACTTC. Residues: CASSRGGGDDEQYF.

This clonotype has only one observation. The genes are TRBV6-1 and TRBJ1-1; D is ambiguous. Per the germline V gene, CDR1 is MNHNS and CDR2 is SASEGT. CDR3 size: 12 residues. V was trimmed by 10 bases and J by 3 bases, leaving 12 bases between them. The CDR3 DNA follows: TGTGCCACCGCGGACGGGTACACTGAAGCTTTCTTT. Translation gives CATADGYTEAFF.

The chain couples TRBV28 to TRBJ1-1; TRBD1 might be the D (5 bases). Between the trimmed V and J ends, which lost 7 bases and 1 base, there was a span of 10 bases. The CDR3 spans 13 residues. CDR1 is MDHEN, CDR2 SYDVKM, per germline. As DNA, the CDR3 is TGTGCCAGCACGACCCAGGGGAACACTGAAGCTTTCTTT. Protein sequence: CASTTQGNTEAFF. Drawing the rest from reference TRBV28 and TRBJ1-1, the complete variable domain is DVKVTQSSRYLVKRTGEKVFLECVQDMDHENMFWYRQDPGLGLRLIYFSYDVKMKEKGDIPEGYSVSREKKERFSLILESASTNQTSMYLCASTTQGNTEAFFGQGTRLTVV.

The chain links TRBV28 to TRBJ1-5, with D perhaps matching TRBD1 (5 bases). V was clipped by 5 bases and J by 4 bases, with 12 bases between them. There are 14 residues in the CDR3. Germline V lookup: CDR1 MDHEN, CDR2 SYDVKM. The CDR3 DNA is TGTGCCAGCAGTCCGGGGGTGATAAATCAGCCCCAGCATTTT. This translates into CASSPGVINQPQHF.

The V and J genes are TRBV6-1 and TRBJ2-6; no clear D gene. The CDR3 contains 15 residues. From germline, CDR1 is MNHNS and CDR2 SASEGT. Trimming left V 1 base short and J 4 bases short, with 8 bases between. The CDR3 DNA is TGTGCCAGCAGTGAAGTAGGGTACGGGGCCAACGTCCTGACTTTC. Residues: CASSEVGYGANVLTF.

In this sample, this clonotype turned up many times. V gene TRBV12-3 or TRBV12-4 combines with J gene TRBJ2-7; perhaps TRBD1 as D (6 bases). V was trimmed by 7 bases and J by 5 bases, leaving 15 bases between them. This CDR3 contains 13 residues. The CDR3 protein is CASTNTGTNEQYF. CDR3 sequence (DNA): TGTGCCAGCACCAATACAGGGACCAACGAGCAGTACTTC.

This clonotype has a count of ten or more. The chain couples TRBV7-9 to TRBJ2-7; TRBD2 matches 8 bases. The CDR3 contains 15 residues. V shed 1 base, J shed 4 bases, and the junction held 6 bases outside the gene matches. Germline CDR1 and CDR2: SEHNR and FQNEAQ (reference sequence). CDR3 nucleotides: TGTGCCAGCAGCTTAGGTGGGACTAGAGGGTACGAGCAGTACTTC. Translating gives CASSLGGTRGYEQYF.

This clonotype was seen repeatedly, ten times or more. The rearrangement links TRBV29-1 to TRBJ2-7; D uncertain. Trimming left V 0 bases short and J 5 bases short, with 8 bases between. The CDR3 is 12 amino acids. Per the germline V gene, CDR1 is SQVTM and CDR2 is ANQGSEA. The CDR3 loop is CSVEDSVNEQYF. DNA for the CDR3: TGCAGCGTTGAAGACTCAGTGAACGAGCAGTACTTC.